The TCR gamma chain under discussion was sequenced for a study of gamma-delta T cells after stem cell transplantation. By share, this clone counts as large. The germline gives CDR1 GITISATS, CDR2 ISYDGTV (reference sequence). The CDR3 runs 14 residues. The V segment lost 2 bases and the J segment 3 bases; nucleotides outside the gene matches: 7. TCRdb made new clone calls on the RT-PCR reads using CATT. The sample has 220 or so gamma-chain clones, approximately 19% seen once. The sample taken for sequencing was gamma-delta T cells. This TCR derives from a human donor. It is not recorded whose cells these are; they may come from a transplant donor. The chain couples TRGV9 to TRGJ1 or TRGJ2. TCRdb supplies no J gene; here it was assigned by aligning the nucleotide sequence to germline. In DNA, the CDR3 is TGTGCCTTGTGGGAGGGACTCATTTATTATAAGAAACTCTTT. It encodes CALWEGLIYYKKLF.